Detailed here is one T cell receptor (beta chain). The PCR was carried out with 60 Vbeta primers and 13 Jbeta primers. Produced via immunoSEQ multiplex PCR; TCRdb's table is partial and in-frame only. The sample shows approximately 110,000 clones, about 84% of them seen only once. The sample is drawn from a study of cytomegalovirus exposure and HLA in healthy donors. This CDR3 spans 13 amino acids. Trimming took 8 bases from V and 3 from J, leaving 13 bases between them. From germline, CDR1 is ENHRY and CDR2 SYGVKD. The sequence was obtained from a man aged 40-50 years in good health and CMV-seronegative. The V call is TRBV10-3, the J call TRBJ1-2; D is undetermined. The sample consisted of PBMCs. The CDR3: CAILKEQDYGYTF. The CDR3 DNA sequence: TGTGCCATCTTAAAGGAGCAAGACTATGGCTACACCTTC.